This T cell receptor (beta chain) was identified during a study of HIV-infected patients and healthy controls. The CDR3 covers 14 residues. Per the germline V gene, CDR1 is SEHNR and CDR2 is FQNEAQ (reference sequence). V was cut by 6 bases and J by 0 bases, with 8 bases left in between. TCRdb reprocessed the 5' RACE reads via MiXCR and lists one record per CDR3 protein. Here the sample spans around 20,000 distinct CDR3 sequences, roughly 20% being singletons. This clonotype was picked up a small number of times. V gene TRBV7-9 combines with J gene TRBJ2-2, with TRBD2 as a possible D gene (5 bases). The sequencing input was CD8+ T cells from blood. The sequence derives from a human donor in good health. The CDR3 region is CASSAGPNTGELFF. DNA of the CDR3: TGTGCCAGCAGTGCGGGCCCGAACACCGGGGAGCTGTTTTTT. The complete variable domain, with remaining parts taken from reference TRBV7-9 and TRBJ2-2, reads DTGVSQNPRHKITKRGQNVTFRCDPISEHNRLYWYRQTLGQGPEFLTYFQNEAQLEKSRLLSDRFSAERPKGSFSTLEIQRTEQGDSAMYLCASSAGPNTGELFFGEGSRLTVL.